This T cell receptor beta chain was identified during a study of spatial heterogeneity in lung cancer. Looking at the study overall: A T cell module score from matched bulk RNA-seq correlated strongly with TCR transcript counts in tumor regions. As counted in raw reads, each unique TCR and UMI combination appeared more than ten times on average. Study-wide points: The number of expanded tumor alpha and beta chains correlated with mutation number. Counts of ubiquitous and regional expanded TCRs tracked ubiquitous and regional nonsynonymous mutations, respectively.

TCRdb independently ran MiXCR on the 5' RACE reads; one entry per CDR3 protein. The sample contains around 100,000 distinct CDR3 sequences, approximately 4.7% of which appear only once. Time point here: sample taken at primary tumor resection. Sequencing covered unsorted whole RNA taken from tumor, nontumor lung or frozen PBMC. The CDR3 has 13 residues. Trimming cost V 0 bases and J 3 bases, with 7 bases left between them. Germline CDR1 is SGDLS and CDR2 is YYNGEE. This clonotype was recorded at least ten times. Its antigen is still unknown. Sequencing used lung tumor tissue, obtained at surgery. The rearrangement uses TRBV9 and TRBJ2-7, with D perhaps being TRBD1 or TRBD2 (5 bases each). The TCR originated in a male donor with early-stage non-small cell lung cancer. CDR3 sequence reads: CASSVGDGYEQYF. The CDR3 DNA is TGTGCCAGCAGCGTAGGGGACGGCTACGAGCAGTACTTC.